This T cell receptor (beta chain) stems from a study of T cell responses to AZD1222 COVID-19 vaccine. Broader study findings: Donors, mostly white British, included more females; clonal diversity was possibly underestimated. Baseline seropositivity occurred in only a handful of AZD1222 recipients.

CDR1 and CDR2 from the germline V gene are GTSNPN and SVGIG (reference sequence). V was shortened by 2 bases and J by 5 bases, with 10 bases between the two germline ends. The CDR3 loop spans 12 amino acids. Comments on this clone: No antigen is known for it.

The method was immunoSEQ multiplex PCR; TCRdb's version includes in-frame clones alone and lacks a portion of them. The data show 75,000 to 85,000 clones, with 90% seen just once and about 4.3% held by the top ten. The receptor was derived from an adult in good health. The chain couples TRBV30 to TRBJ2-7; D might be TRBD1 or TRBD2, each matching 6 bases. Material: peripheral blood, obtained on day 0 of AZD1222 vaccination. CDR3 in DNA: TGTGCCTGGAGTCCCGGGGGCGACGAGCAGTACTTC. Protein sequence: CAWSPGGDEQYF.